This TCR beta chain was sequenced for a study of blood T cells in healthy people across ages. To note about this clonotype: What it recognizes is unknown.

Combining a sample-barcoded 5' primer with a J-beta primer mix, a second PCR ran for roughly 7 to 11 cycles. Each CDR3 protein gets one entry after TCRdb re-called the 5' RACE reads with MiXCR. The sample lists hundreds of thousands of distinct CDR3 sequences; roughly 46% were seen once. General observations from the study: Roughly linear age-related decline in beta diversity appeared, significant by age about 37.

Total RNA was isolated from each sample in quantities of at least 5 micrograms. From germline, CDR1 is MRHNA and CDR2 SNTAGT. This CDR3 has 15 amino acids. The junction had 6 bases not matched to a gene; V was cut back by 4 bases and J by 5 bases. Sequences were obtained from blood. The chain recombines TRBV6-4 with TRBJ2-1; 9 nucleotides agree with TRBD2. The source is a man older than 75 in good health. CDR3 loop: CASSVAGGTHNEQFF. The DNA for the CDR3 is TGTGCCAGCAGTGTGGCGGGAGGGACCCACAATGAGCAGTTCTTC.